Following are 31 T cell receptor beta chains from one sample sequenced in a study of blood T cell repertoires in COVID-19. TCRdb keeps only in-frame clones here, not all; method: immunoSEQ multiplex PCR. The sample has about 160,000 clones, roughly 84% seen once; the top ten hold roughly a tenth. Sequences were obtained from peripheral blood. These receptors were taken from a woman older than 75 with active or convalescent COVID-19.

This chain connects TRBV7-2 to TRBJ1-2, with TRBD1 identical over 10 bases. V shed 5 bases and J 5 bases; nucleotides not matched to a gene: 2. Germline CDR1 reads SGHTA; CDR2 reads FQGNSA. The CDR3 runs 13 residues. The CDR3 is CASSGQGVYGYTF. The DNA for the CDR3 is TGTGCCAGCAGCGGACAGGGGGTATATGGCTACACCTTC.

About this clone itself: The same CDR3 arises from other DNA sequences in this sample as well. The chain has TRBV5-4 and TRBJ1-4, with TRBD1 matching over 10 bases. J lost 8 bases, V lost 4 bases, and 5 bases had no gene match. Germline V CDR1 and CDR2: SGHNT, YYREEE (reference sequence). The CDR3 is 14 amino acids. The CDR3 coding sequence is TGTGCCAGCAGCCAGGGACAGGGGAGGGAAAAACTGTTTTTT. Protein: CASSQGQGREKLFF.

This rearrangement joins TRBV11-3 to TRBJ2-1; 8 positions match TRBD1. The CDR3 spans 16 residues. CDR1 SGHNT and CDR2 YENEEA come from the germline V gene. V trimming: 4 bases; J trimming: 2 bases; junction bases outside the gene matches: 7. The CDR3 DNA sequence: TGTGCCAGCAGCTCAACGACAGGGGCTCCCTACAATGAGCAGTTCTTC. Amino acids: CASSSTTGAPYNEQFF.

V is TRBV5-4 and J is TRBJ2-5, with D maybe TRBD2 (5 bases). Germline assignment: CDR1 SGHNT and CDR2 YYREEE (reference sequence). The CDR3 sequence is 13 residues long. Trimming left V 4 bases short and J 7 bases short, with 14 bases between. The CDR3 bases are TGTGCCAGCAGCCCCCCGGGGTTAAGGACCCAGTACTTC. Encoded protein: CASSPPGLRTQYF.

This chain uses TRBV5-1 with TRBJ1-2; TRBD1 matches 10 bases. The germline CDR1 and CDR2 sequences are SGHRS and YFSETQ. CDR3 length: 15 residues. Trimming at V came to 4 bases and at J to 7 bases, leaving 10 bases not matched to a gene. The DNA of the CDR3 is TGCGCCAGCAGCGATCCGACAGGGGGCAATGGTGGCTACACCTTC. Translated: CASSDPTGGNGGYTF.

The V gene is TRBV27, the J gene TRBJ2-1; 9 bases map to TRBD1. Trimming cost V 2 bases and J 8 bases; bases outside gene matches: 4. The CDR3 loop spans 14 amino acids. CDR1 is MNHEY, CDR2 SMNVEV, per germline (reference sequence). This CDR3 reads CASSLDRGYDEQFF. The CDR3 nucleotides read TGTGCCAGCAGTTTAGACAGGGGGTACGATGAGCAGTTCTTC.

The chain employs TRBV5-8 and TRBJ2-5, with a possible D match to TRBD1 (6 bases). Trimming pared 1 base from V and 2 bases from J, leaving 18 bases between. Germline V gene lookup returns CDR1 SGHTS and CDR2 YDEGEE. The CDR3 consists of 17 residues. The CDR3 DNA sequence: TGTGCCAGCAGCTTGTTTTCGGCAGGGGTAAAACAAGAGACCCAGTACTTC. It encodes CASSLFSAGVKQETQYF.

This clone has just one count. The V call is TRBV5-1, the J call TRBJ2-7; the D gene is possibly TRBD1 (5 bases). The CDR3 runs to 14 residues. Germline V gene sequence: CDR1 SGHRS, CDR2 YFSETQ. V was shortened by 4 bases and J by 0 bases, with 11 bases between the two germline ends. CDR3 sequence: CASSRDSSSYEQYF. The CDR3 DNA follows: TGCGCCAGCAGCCGTGACAGTTCCTCCTACGAGCAGTACTTC. The full variable domain, with the rest looked up from reference TRBV5-1 and TRBJ2-7, is KAGVTQTPRYLIKTRGQQVTLSCSPISGHRSVSWYQQTPGQGLQFLFEYFSETQRNKGNFPGRFSGRQFSNSRSEMNVSTLELGDSALYLCASSRDSSSYEQYFGPGTRLTVT.

This chain uses TRBV7-3 with TRBJ2-1; 7 positions agree with TRBD1. V was pared by 5 bases and J by 8 bases, with 6 bases of the junction left unmatched. The CDR3 runs 13 residues. Germline CDR1 SGHTA, CDR2 FQGTGA. The CDR3 loop reads CASSPRQGYEQFF. CDR3 DNA sequence: TGTGCCAGCAGCCCAAGACAGGGCTATGAGCAGTTCTTC.

This chain links TRBV6-5 with TRBJ1-3; tentative D call: TRBD1 (6 bases). Looked up from germline, CDR1 is MNHEY and CDR2 is SVGAGI. CDR3 length: 16 residues. Trimming stripped 0 bases from V and 2 bases from J, with 11 bases between. The CDR3 protein is CASSYSGGATGNTIYF. The CDR3 coding sequence is TGTGCCAGCAGTTACTCTGGGGGCGCGACTGGAAACACCATATATTTT.

CDR3 nucleotide sequence: TGTGCCAGCTCACCTGGGACAGGCCTATCCTACGAGCAGTACTTC. Translating gives CASSPGTGLSYEQYF. The V call is TRBV18, the J call TRBJ2-7; 8 nucleotides match TRBD1. The CDR3 has 15 amino acids. Germline-derived CDR1 and CDR2 are KGHSH and LQKENI. With 3 bases clipped from V and 1 base from J, the junction kept 5 bases outside the gene matches.

The genes are TRBV28 and TRBJ2-5, with D possibly TRBD1 on 7 matching bases. Germline loops: CDR1 MDHEN, CDR2 SYDVKM. CDR3 length: 14 amino acids. Trimming removed 5 bases at V and 5 bases at J, with 15 bases between. CDR3 loop: CASSPGGRRETQYF. The CDR3 bases are TGTGCCAGCAGTCCAGGGGGGCGTAGGGAGACCCAGTACTTC.

This chain connects TRBV5-1 to TRBJ2-2; D possibly corresponds to TRBD1 (5 bases). V lost 7 bases, J lost 0 bases, and 16 bases lay in between. This CDR3 region has 16 residues. Per the germline V gene, CDR1 is SGHRS and CDR2 is YFSETQ. The CDR3 is CASLPGQGANTGELFF. The CDR3, as DNA: TGCGCCAGCCTCCCCGGCCAGGGCGCGAACACCGGGGAGCTGTTTTTT.

This chain joins TRBV19 and TRBJ1-6; 8 bases line up with TRBD1. The CDR3 is made up of 14 amino acids. Germline loops: CDR1 LNHDA, CDR2 SQIVND (reference sequence). The J segment lost 9 bases and the V segment lost 5 bases, leaving 6 bases of the junction unmatched. CDR3 sequence reads: CASSSGQGVSPLHF. CDR3 coding DNA: TGTGCCAGTAGTTCCGGACAGGGAGTTTCACCCCTCCACTTT.

CDR3 region: CASSSLKVVGGRQPQHF. Here the CDR3 DNA reads TGTGCCAGCAGTTCCCTGAAGGTGGTGGGAGGAAGACAGCCCCAGCATTTT. The J gene is TRBJ1-5, the V gene TRBV27; no reliable D call. This CDR3 comprises 17 residues. V lost 4 bases, J lost 7 bases, and 23 bases lay in between. Germline-derived CDR1 and CDR2 are MNHEY and SMNVEV (reference sequence).

The chain couples TRBV6-5 to TRBJ1-1; 8 bases agree with TRBD1. From germline, CDR1 is MNHEY and CDR2 SVGAGI. The CDR3 consists of 14 residues. Trimming cost V 6 bases and J 7 bases; bases outside gene matches: 10. CDR3 region: CASSRRTGSDEAFF. CDR3 sequence (DNA): TGTGCCAGCAGCCGCCGGACAGGGTCGGATGAAGCTTTCTTT.

This chain joins TRBV28 and TRBJ2-7; perhaps TRBD2 as D (5 bases). Germline CDR1 is MDHEN and CDR2 is SYDVKM. The CDR3 sequence is 14 residues long. The V end was cut by 6 bases, the J end by 1 base, with 13 bases between. DNA for the CDR3: TGTGCCAGCAGCACCGGACTCCCATCCTACGAGCAGTACTTC. It encodes CASSTGLPSYEQYF. Full variable domain (outside the CDR3, taken from reference TRBV28 and TRBJ2-7): DVKVTQSSRYLVKRTGEKVFLECVQDMDHENMFWYRQDPGLGLRLIYFSYDVKMKEKGDIPEGYSVSREKKERFSLILESASTNQTSMYLCASSTGLPSYEQYFGPGTRLTVT.

This chain joins TRBV3-1 (or the pseudogene TRBV3-2) and TRBJ1-1; D is unclear. CDR1 and CDR2 from the germline V gene are LGHDT and YNNKEL (reference sequence). Trimming shortened V by 4 bases and J by 2 bases, and 8 bases separated the two germline ends. The CDR3 contains 13 residues. The CDR3 nucleotides read TGTGCCAGCAGCCGTACGGGTAACACTGAAGCTTTCTTT. It translates to CASSRTGNTEAFF.

The chain combines TRBV14 with TRBJ1-1; no clear D gene. The V end lost 6 bases, the J end lost 1 base, and 12 bases lay between the germline ends. The CDR3 has 14 residues. Germline CDR1 is SGHDN and CDR2 is FVKESK. CDR3 coding DNA: TGTGCCAGCAGACGACTAGCAGAGAACACTGAAGCTTTCTTT. It codes for CASRRLAENTEAFF.

DNA for the CDR3: TGCGCCAGCAGTGACCTAGCGGGAGGGCACATTCAGTACTTC. Its translation is CASSDLAGGHIQYF. The chain recombines TRBV10-2 with TRBJ2-4, with 12 bases that match TRBD2. Germline CDR1 reads WSHSY; CDR2 reads SAAADI. J was trimmed by 8 bases and V by 3 bases; bases with no gene match: 2. The CDR3 is 14 residues long.

This sequence joins TRBV6-5 and TRBJ1-3, with 7 positions matching TRBD1. Germline CDR1 is MNHEY and CDR2 is SVGAGI. The CDR3 totals 15 residues. J was trimmed by 4 bases and V by 5 bases; bases with no gene match: 8. The chain's CDR3 is CASSQTGVVGNTIYF. Written as DNA, the CDR3 is TGTGCCAGCAGTCAAACAGGGGTTGTAGGAAACACCATATATTTT.

The chain has TRBV4-1 and TRBJ2-7, with 7 bases fitting TRBD2. The germline gives CDR1 MGHRA, CDR2 YSYEKL. V shed 6 bases, J shed 1 base, and the junction held 9 bases outside the gene matches. The CDR3 loop spans 15 amino acids. The CDR3 here is CASRVSAGESYEQYF. The CDR3 DNA reads TGCGCCAGCAGAGTATCGGCGGGAGAGTCCTACGAGCAGTACTTC.

This chain joins TRBV28 and TRBJ1-1, with D tentatively TRBD1 (6 bases). V was shortened by 3 bases and J by 3 bases, with 20 bases between the two germline ends. The V gene's germline CDR1 is MDHEN and CDR2 SYDVKM. The CDR3 sequence is 17 residues long. CDR3 amino acids: CASSFWAGDNWDTEAFF. CDR3 DNA: TGTGCCAGCAGTTTTTGGGCAGGGGACAATTGGGACACTGAAGCTTTCTTT. Complete variable domain (other parts from reference TRBV28 and TRBJ1-1): DVKVTQSSRYLVKRTGEKVFLECVQDMDHENMFWYRQDPGLGLRLIYFSYDVKMKEKGDIPEGYSVSREKKERFSLILESASTNQTSMYLCASSFWAGDNWDTEAFFGQGTRLTVV.

This chain connects TRBV9 to TRBJ1-1; D is uncertain. The CDR3 runs 14 residues. Germline CDR1 SGDLS, CDR2 YYNGEE. Trimming cost V 0 bases and J 5 bases, with 11 bases left between them. The CDR3 protein is CASSVALGGTEAFF. The CDR3 DNA reads TGTGCCAGCAGCGTAGCTCTGGGAGGAACTGAAGCTTTCTTT.

This clone was recorded a few times. V is TRBV19 and J is TRBJ2-1; perhaps TRBD2 as D (5 bases). Germline loops: CDR1 LNHDA, CDR2 SQIVND (reference sequence). There are 16 residues in the CDR3. Trimming stripped 4 bases from V and 7 bases from J, with 20 bases between. DNA of the CDR3: TGTGCCAGTAGTACCAGGCCGCGACTATCTTCGAATGAGCAGTTCTTC. Translating gives CASSTRPRLSSNEQFF.

The V gene is TRBV7-9, the J gene TRBJ2-3; 14 nucleotides line up with TRBD2. The J segment lost 5 bases and the V segment lost 5 bases, leaving 3 bases of the junction unmatched. Germline CDR1 and CDR2: SEHNR and FQNEAQ (reference sequence). The CDR3 is 15 amino acids. CDR3: CASSPGLAGGDTQYF. The CDR3 bases are TGTGCCAGCAGCCCCGGACTAGCGGGAGGAGATACGCAGTATTTT.

The chain recombines TRBV3-1 (or the pseudogene TRBV3-2) with TRBJ2-1; D perhaps matches TRBD1 (5 bases). The CDR3 contains 14 residues. Trimming took off 2 bases at V and 2 bases at J, with 7 bases between the two ends. Germline assignment: CDR1 LGHDT and CDR2 YNNKEL (reference sequence). CDR3 sequence (DNA): TGTGCCAGCAGCCAACAGGGCGCCTACAATGAGCAGTTCTTC. This gives the protein CASSQQGAYNEQFF.

This clone showed up just a few times. The rearrangement joins TRBV27 to TRBJ2-5; D uncertain. The CDR3 totals 13 residues. The V and J ends lost 5 bases and 0 bases respectively, with 7 bases between them. CDR1 is MNHEY and CDR2 is SMNVEV in the germline V gene (reference sequence). In DNA, the CDR3 is TGTGCCAGCAGTCCCCGGTACCAAGAGACCCAGTACTTC. Its translation: CASSPRYQETQYF.

The chain joins TRBV24-1 to TRBJ1-1; D is perhaps TRBD1 (5 bases). Looked up from germline, CDR1 is KGHDR and CDR2 is SFDVKD. CDR3 length equals 15 residues. V was cut by 5 bases and J by 4 bases, with 16 bases left in between. The CDR3 region is CATSGLRTTGTEAFF. CDR3 in DNA: TGTGCCACCAGTGGACTTAGGACAACTGGCACTGAAGCTTTCTTT.

The chain links TRBV5-3 to TRBJ2-1; no definite D call. TRBV5-3 carries the ORF label, with uncertain function. V gave up 1 base and J gave up 3 bases, with 17 bases separating them. This CDR3 has 17 amino acids. CDR3 bases: TGTGCCAGAAGCTTGTCGTCCGTGACAAGCAACTACAATGAGCAGTTCTTC. Translation: CARSLSSVTSNYNEQFF.

With respect to this clone: A read error may be the cause here, since a much bigger clone is one base away. The same CDR3 arises from other DNA sequences in this sample as well. The V gene is TRBV5-1, the J gene TRBJ2-5; TRBD2 aligns across 7 bases. This CDR3 is 14 amino acids long. Germline lookup yields CDR1 SGHRS and CDR2 YFSETQ. V lost 5 bases to trimming and J lost 1 base; unmatched junction nucleotides: 5. CDR3 DNA sequence: TGCGCCAGCAGTTTACTAGCGACCCAAGAGACCCAGTACTTC. As protein: CASSLLATQETQYF.